This T cell receptor (beta chain) is drawn from a study of regulatory T cells in long-lasting Graves disease. Study-wide background: In persistent Graves' disease, antithyroid drugs had been taken for over 5 years and TSH receptor antibodies stayed positive. Study-wide findings and caveats: TRBV28, TRBJ1-2 and TRBJ2-5 emerged as the favored segments in persistent disease. Persistent patients shared more public clonotypes (under 3,000) than newly diagnosed patients (966).

Time point reported: persistent/refractory GD, antithyroid drugs over 5 years with positive TRAb. RNA from PBMCs was the source of the TCR library. Construction of TCR beta libraries relied on iRepertoire HTBI primers and on Arm-PCR targeting CDR3 regions. TCRdb called the multiplex PCR reads again in MiXCR, with one record for every CDR3 protein. This table holds some 450,000 distinct CDR3 sequences, about a quarter found once. Trimming stripped 1 base from V and 5 bases from J, with 9 bases between. This CDR3 spans 14 amino acids. This clonotype was seen at least ten times. Antigen: not known. This sequence originates from a female donor with Graves disease. The genes are TRBV12-3 or TRBV12-4 and TRBJ2-4, with a possible D match to TRBD1 (6 bases). Source: peripheral blood mononuclear cells (PBMCs), taken when the disease was refractory, from a patient treated with antithyroid drugs. CDR3: CASSLEGVENIQYF. In DNA, the CDR3 is TGTGCCAGCAGTTTAGAGGGGGTCGAAAACATTCAGTACTTC.